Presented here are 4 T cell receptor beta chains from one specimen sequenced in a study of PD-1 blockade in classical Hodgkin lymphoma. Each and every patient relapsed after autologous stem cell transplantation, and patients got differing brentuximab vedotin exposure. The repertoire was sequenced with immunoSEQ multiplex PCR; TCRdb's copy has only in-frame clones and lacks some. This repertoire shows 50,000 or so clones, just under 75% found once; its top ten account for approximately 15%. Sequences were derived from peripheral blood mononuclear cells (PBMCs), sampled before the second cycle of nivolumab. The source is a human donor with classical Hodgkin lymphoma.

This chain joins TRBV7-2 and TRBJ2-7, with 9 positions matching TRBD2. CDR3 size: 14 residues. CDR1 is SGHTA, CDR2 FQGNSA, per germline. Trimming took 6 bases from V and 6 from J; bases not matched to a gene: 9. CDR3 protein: CASRIGLASSEQYF. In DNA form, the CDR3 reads TGTGCCAGCAGAATCGGACTAGCGTCTAGCGAGCAGTACTTC. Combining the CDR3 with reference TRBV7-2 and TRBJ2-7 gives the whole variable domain GAGVSQSPSNKVTEKGKDVELRCDPISGHTALYWYRQSLGQGLEFLIYFQGNSAPDKSGLPSDRFSAERTGGSVSTLTIQRTQQEDSAVYLCASRIGLASSEQYFGPGTRLTVT.

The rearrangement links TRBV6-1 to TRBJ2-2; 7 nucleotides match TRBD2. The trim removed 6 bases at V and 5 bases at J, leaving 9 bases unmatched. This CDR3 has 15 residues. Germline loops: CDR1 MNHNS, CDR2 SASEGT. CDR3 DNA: TGTGCCAGCAGGGTTCTAGCGGCGATGACCGGGGAGCTGTTTTTT. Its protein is CASRVLAAMTGELFF.

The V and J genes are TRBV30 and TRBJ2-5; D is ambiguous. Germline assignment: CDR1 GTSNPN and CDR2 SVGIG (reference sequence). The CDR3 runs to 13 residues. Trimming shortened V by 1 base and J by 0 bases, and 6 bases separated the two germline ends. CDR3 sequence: CAWSGLNQETQYF. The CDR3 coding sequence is TGTGCCTGGAGTGGGCTGAACCAAGAGACCCAGTACTTC.

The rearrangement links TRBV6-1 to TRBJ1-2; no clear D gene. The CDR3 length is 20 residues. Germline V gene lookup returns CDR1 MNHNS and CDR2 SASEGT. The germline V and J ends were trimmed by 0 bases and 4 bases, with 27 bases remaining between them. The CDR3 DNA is TGTGCCAGCAGTGAAGCGCGAAGTGACCGACGGCTGTATTACGGCTATGGCTACACCTTC. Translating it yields CASSEARSDRRLYYGYGYTF.